The rows below give T cell receptor beta chains drawn from one sample of a study of metastatic and nonmetastatic thyroid tumors. TCRdb reprocessed the PCR reads using MiXCR. The table has over 45,000 clones, roughly a quarter seen once; the top ten hold 3% to 3.5%. Sequencing input: blood. Receptor source: a male donor with papillary thyroid cancer or a benign thyroid nodule (not recorded which). Some clones in this sample may be carry-over from other donors' samples. CDR3s include the opening cysteine and the closing phenylalanine or tryptophan. A D gene is named only where the DNA matches it firmly. Clone sizes are given selectively: once, few, many, or a class where the clone is expanded.

J gene | D gene | clone size | V gene | CDR3 protein | CDR3 DNA
TRBJ2-7 | TRBD2 | many | TRBV6-2/TRBV6-3 | CASSPPGGEYIYEQYF | TGTGCCAGCAGCCCCCCTGGGGGGGAATACATCTACGAGCAGTACTTC
TRBJ2-1 | TRBD2 | many | TRBV7-9 | CASSSLAGGQYNEQFF | TGTGCCAGCAGCTCCTTAGCGGGAGGGCAATACAATGAGCAGTTCTTC
TRBJ2-3 | . | many | TRBV5-4 | CASSLSSGPHETDTQYF | TGTGCCAGCAGCTTGTCCAGCGGGCCCCATGAAACAGATACGCAGTATTTT
TRBJ2-5 | . | . | TRBV20-1 | CSAHPGKETQYF | TGCAGTGCTCACCCAGGGAAAGAGACCCAGTACTTC
TRBJ2-2 | . | . | TRBV2 | CASTGYLSTGELFF | TGTGCCAGCACGGGGTACCTTAGCACCGGGGAGCTGTTTTTT
TRBJ1-1 | . | many | TRBV30 | CAWSWGRGRGWNTEAFF | TGTGCCTGGAGTTGGGGAAGGGGAAGAGGTTGGAACACTGAAGCTTTCTTT
TRBJ1-1 | TRBD1 | . | TRBV5-1 | CASSSHWDSYLAEAFF | TGCGCCAGCAGCTCCCATTGGGACAGCTATCTAGCCGAAGCTTTCTTT
TRBJ1-6 | . | many | TRBV20-1 | CSGQGIDSDSYNSPLHF | TGCAGTGGTCAAGGTATAGACTCTGACTCCTATAATTCACCCCTCCACTTT
TRBJ1-2 | . | few | TRBV30 | CAWSVQGRYGYTF | TGTGCCTGGAGTGTACAGGGAAGGTATGGCTACACCTTC
TRBJ2-1 | . | . | TRBV12-3/TRBV12-4 | CASGSSSYNEQFF | TGTGCCAGCGGATCCTCTTCCTACAATGAGCAGTTCTTC
TRBJ2-5 | TRBD1 | many | TRBV4-1 | CASSPQTSGTGSSGETQYF | TGCGCCAGCAGCCCTCAGACATCCGGGACAGGTTCGAGTGGAGAGACCCAGTACTTC
TRBJ1-4 | TRBD1 | . | TRBV6-5 | CVSGGQGGEKLFF | TGTGTCAGCGGGGGGCAGGGGGGCGAAAAACTATTTTTT
TRBJ1-5 | . | many | TRBV2 | CASSPSDGSNQPQHF | TGTGCCAGCAGCCCTTCAGACGGTAGCAATCAGCCCCAGCATTTT
TRBJ2-1 | . | . | TRBV15 | CATSRSPELGGEQFF | TGTGCCACCAGCAGATCCCCGGAGCTCGGGGGTGAGCAGTTCTTC
TRBJ2-1 | . | . | TRBV11-2 | CASRLATGTYNEQFF | TGTGCCAGCAGACTTGCTACGGGTACCTACAATGAGCAGTTCTTC
TRBJ1-1 | . | few | TRBV27 | CASSSLSHTEAFF | TGTGCCAGCAGTTCCTTGTCTCACACTGAAGCTTTCTTT
TRBJ1-2 | . | many | TRBV2 | CASSSSDVYGYTF | TGTGCCAGCAGTTCGTCAGATGTCTATGGCTACACCTTC
TRBJ2-1 | TRBD2 | many | TRBV14 | CASSLSGAYSYNEQFF | TGTGCCAGCAGTCTTAGCGGGGCTTACTCCTACAATGAGCAGTTCTTC
TRBJ2-1 | TRBD2 | few | TRBV5-4 | CASSRPTSTHNEQFF | TGTGCCAGCAGCCGCCCGACTAGCACACACAATGAGCAGTTCTTC
TRBJ2-5 | TRBD2 | many | TRBV6-5 | CASSYSGGGNQETQYF | TGTGCCAGCAGTTACTCCGGGGGGGGGAACCAAGAGACCCAGTACTTC
TRBJ2-3 | . | . | TRBV2 | CASSGLRTDTQYF | TGTGCCAGCAGTGGCCTCCGCACAGATACGCAGTATTTT
TRBJ2-1 | . | many | TRBV5-1 | CASSLQGPYNEQFF | TGCGCCAGCAGTTTGCAGGGGCCCTACAATGAGCAGTTCTTC
TRBJ2-1 | TRBD2 | once | TRBV5-1 | CASSWRLAGVHNEQFF | TGCGCCAGCAGCTGGCGATTAGCGGGAGTCCACAATGAGCAGTTCTTC
TRBJ1-1 | . | . | TRBV28 | CASSFYPGRDLEAFF | TGTGCCAGCAGTTTCTATCCGGGCAGGGATCTTGAAGCTTTCTTT
TRBJ2-3 | . | . | TRBV27 | CASSLSFVRRTQIRSIF | .
TRBJ1-2 | . | . | TRBV11-2 | CASSSRGGALNYGYTF | TGTGCCAGCAGCTCTCGTGGGGGGGCGCTCAACTATGGCTACACCTTC
TRBJ2-6 | . | . | TRBV19 | CASSPWTASWANVLTF | TGTGCCAGTAGTCCCTGGACAGCCTCTTGGGCCAACGTCCTTACTTTC
TRBJ2-7 | . | few | TRBV6-2/TRBV6-3 | CASTRSGSSYEQYF | TGTGCCAGCACCAGGAGTGGGAGCAGCTACGAGCAGTACTTC
TRBJ1-4 | . | medium-sized | TRBV6-1 | CASSEGQREKLFF | TGTGCCAGCAGTGAGGGCCAGAGGGAAAAACTGTTTTTT
TRBJ1-2 | TRBD1 | . | TRBV18 | CASSADRVGYGYTF | TGTGCCAGCTCAGCGGACAGGGTTGGCTATGGCTACACCTTC
TRBJ2-5 | . | few | TRBV6-2/TRBV6-3 | CASIPQTQETQYF | TGTGCCAGCATCCCCCAGACCCAGGAGACCCAGTACTTC
TRBJ2-1 | . | many | TRBV5-4 | CASSLTRAVNEQFF | TGTGCCAGCAGCTTGACGAGAGCGGTGAATGAGCAGTTCTTC
TRBJ2-2 | . | . | TRBV13 | CAITTARGHRTGELFF | TGTGCCATCACGACCGCGCGGGGGCATAGGACCGGGGAGCTGTTTTTT
TRBJ1-4 | TRBD1 | many | TRBV5-1 | CASSLDPTGAGEKLFF | TGCGCCAGCAGCTTGGACCCGACAGGGGCTGGTGAAAAACTGTTTTTT
TRBJ2-2 | . | many | TRBV28 | CASRLSAYGLAGELFF | TGTGCCAGCCGCTTGTCGGCGTACGGGCTTGCCGGGGAGCTGTTTTTT
TRBJ2-7 | . | . | TRBV28 | CASSSPPGGEQYF | TGTGCCAGCAGTTCTCCCCCTGGGGGCGAGCAGTACTTC
TRBJ2-2 | TRBD2 | . | TRBV4-1 | CASSPAGGRIGELSF | TGCGCCAGCAGCCCAGCGGGAGGAAGGATCGGGGAGCTGTCTTTT
TRBJ2-3 | TRBD2 | . | TRBV5-1 | CASSLDPSGYLTQYF | TGCGCCAGCAGCTTGGATCCTAGCGGGTACTTGACGCAGTATTTT
TRBJ2-1 | TRBD2 | . | TRBV7-3 | CASSPTELAGGEQFF | TGTGCCAGCAGCCCTACCGAGCTAGCGGGTGGTGAGCAGTTCTTC
TRBJ2-7 | . | few | TRBV9 | CASSVAFGEQYF | TGTGCCAGCAGCGTAGCTTTCGGCGAGCAGTACTTC
TRBJ2-1 | TRBD1 | many | TRBV29-1 | CSVEGQGPYNEQFF | TGCAGCGTTGAGGGACAGGGTCCATACAATGAGCAGTTCTTC
TRBJ1-2 | . | once | TRBV20-1 | CSASVGANYGYTF | TGCAGTGCTAGTGTCGGAGCTAACTATGGCTACACCTTC
TRBJ1-3 | TRBD1 | . | TRBV6-6 | CASSPTPGQGAPGNTIYF | TGTGCCAGCAGCCCCACCCCGGGACAGGGGGCGCCGGGAAACACCATATATTTT